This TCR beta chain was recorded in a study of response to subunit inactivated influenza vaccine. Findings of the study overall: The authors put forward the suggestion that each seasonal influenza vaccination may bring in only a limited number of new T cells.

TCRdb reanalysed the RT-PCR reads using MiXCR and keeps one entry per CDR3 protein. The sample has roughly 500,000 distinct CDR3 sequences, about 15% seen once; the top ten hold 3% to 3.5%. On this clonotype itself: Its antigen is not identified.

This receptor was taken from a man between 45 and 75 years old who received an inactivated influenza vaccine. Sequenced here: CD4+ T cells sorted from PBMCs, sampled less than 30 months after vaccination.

The CDR3 is CASSPLGRAEKLFF. The CDR3 coding sequence is TGTGCCAGCTCACCACTGGGCAGGGCTGAAAAACTGTTTTTT. The chain combines TRBV18 with TRBJ1-4, with D perhaps TRBD1 (5 bases). CDR1 and CDR2 (germline): KGHSH, LQKENI. The CDR3 covers 14 residues. Trimming left V 1 base short and J 7 bases short, with 10 bases between. Based on the CDR3 plus reference TRBV18 and TRBJ1-4, the full variable domain is NAGVMQNPRHLVRRRGQEARLRCSPMKGHSHVYWYRQLPEEGLKFMVYLQKENIIDESGMPKERFSAEFPKEGPSILRIQQVVRGDSAAYFCASSPLGRAEKLFFGSGTQLSVL.